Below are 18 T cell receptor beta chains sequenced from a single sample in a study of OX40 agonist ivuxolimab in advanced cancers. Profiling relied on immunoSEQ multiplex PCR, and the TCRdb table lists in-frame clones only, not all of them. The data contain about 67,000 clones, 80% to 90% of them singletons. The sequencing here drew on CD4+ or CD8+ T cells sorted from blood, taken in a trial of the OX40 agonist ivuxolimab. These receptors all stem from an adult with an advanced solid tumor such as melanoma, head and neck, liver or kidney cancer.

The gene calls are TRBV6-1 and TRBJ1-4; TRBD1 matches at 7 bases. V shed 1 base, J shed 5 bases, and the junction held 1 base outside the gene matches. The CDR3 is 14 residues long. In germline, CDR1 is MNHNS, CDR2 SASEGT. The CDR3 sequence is CASSEGTGNEKLFF. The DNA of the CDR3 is TGTGCCAGCAGTGAAGGGACAGGAAATGAAAAACTGTTTTTT.

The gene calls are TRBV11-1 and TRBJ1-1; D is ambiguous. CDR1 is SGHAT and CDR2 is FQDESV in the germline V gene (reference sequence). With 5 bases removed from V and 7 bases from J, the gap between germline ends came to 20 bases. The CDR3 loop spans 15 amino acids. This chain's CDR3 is CASSALGPLASEAFF. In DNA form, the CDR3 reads TGTGCCAGCAGCGCACTAGGACCGCTAGCCAGTGAAGCTTTCTTT.

Here the CDR3 reads CASSTGSYEQYF. The CDR3, as DNA: TGTGCCAGCTCCACAGGCTCCTACGAGCAGTACTTC. The rearrangement joins TRBV6-1 to TRBJ2-7; D might be TRBD1 (5 bases). The CDR3 consists of 12 residues. The germline V gene has CDR1 MNHNS and CDR2 SASEGT. V was pared by 8 bases and J by 0 bases, with 8 bases between.

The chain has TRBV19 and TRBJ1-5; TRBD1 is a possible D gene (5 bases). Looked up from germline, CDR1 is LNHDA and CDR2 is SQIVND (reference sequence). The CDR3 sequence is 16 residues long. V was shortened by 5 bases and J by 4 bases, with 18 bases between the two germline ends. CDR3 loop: CASSRRGDFGNQPQHF. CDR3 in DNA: TGTGCCAGTAGTCGCCGGGGCGACTTTGGAAATCAGCCCCAGCATTTT.

The CDR3 nucleotides read TGTGCCAGCAGGTCGGGGGCGAGGGGGTTCAATCAGCCCCAGCATTTT. It codes for CASRSGARGFNQPQHF. The chain combines TRBV2 with TRBJ1-5; D possibly corresponds to TRBD1 (6 bases). V lost 6 bases and J lost 3, with 18 bases in between. The CDR3 has 16 amino acids. Per the germline V gene, CDR1 is SNHLY and CDR2 is FYNNEI.

CDR3 nucleotide sequence: TGTGCCAGCAGTTTACCCGGACCTAACTATGGCTACACCTTC. This codes for CASSLPGPNYGYTF. This chain uses TRBV28 with TRBJ1-2; D not resolved. CDR3 length: 14 residues. The V gene lost 2 bases and the J gene lost 0 bases, with 7 bases spanning the gap. CDR1 MDHEN and CDR2 SYDVKM come from the germline V gene.

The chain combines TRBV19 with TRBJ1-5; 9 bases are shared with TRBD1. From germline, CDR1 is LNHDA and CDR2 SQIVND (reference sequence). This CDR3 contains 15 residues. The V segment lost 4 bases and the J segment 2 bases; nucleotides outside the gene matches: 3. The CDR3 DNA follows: TGTGCCAGTAGTACGACAGGGGGTGGCAATCAGCCCCAGCATTTT. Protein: CASSTTGGGNQPQHF.

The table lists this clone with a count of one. The CDR3 DNA is TGTGCCAGTAGTATCGACACCCCTCGCACTGAAGCTTTCTTT. Its translation is CASSIDTPRTEAFF. V usage is TRBV19 and J usage is TRBJ1-1; D unclear. The CDR3 runs 14 residues. Trimming removed 3 bases at V and 4 bases at J, with 12 bases between. Germline CDR1 reads LNHDA; CDR2 reads SQIVND (reference sequence).

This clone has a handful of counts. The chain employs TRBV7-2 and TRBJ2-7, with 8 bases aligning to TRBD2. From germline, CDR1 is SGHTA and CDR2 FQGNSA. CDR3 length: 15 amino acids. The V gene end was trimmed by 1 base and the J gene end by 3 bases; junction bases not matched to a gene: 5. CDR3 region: CASSLGAGGNYEQYF. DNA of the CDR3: TGTGCCAGCAGCTTAGGGGCGGGGGGAAACTACGAGCAGTACTTC. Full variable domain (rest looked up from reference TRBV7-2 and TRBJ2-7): GAGVSQSPSNKVTEKGKDVELRCDPISGHTALYWYRQSLGQGLEFLIYFQGNSAPDKSGLPSDRFSAERTGGSVSTLTIQRTQQEDSAVYLCASSLGAGGNYEQYFGPGTRLTVT.

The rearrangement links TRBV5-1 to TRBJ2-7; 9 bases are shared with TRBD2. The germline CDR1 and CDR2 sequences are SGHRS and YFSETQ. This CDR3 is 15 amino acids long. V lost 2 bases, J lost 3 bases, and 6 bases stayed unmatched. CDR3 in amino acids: CASSFAGTSNYEQYF. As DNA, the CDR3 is TGCGCCAGCAGCTTTGCCGGGACTAGCAACTACGAGCAGTACTTC.

CDR3 coding DNA: TGTGCCAGCAGTTTAGCGGGGGGGTACACAGATACGCAGTATTTT. Its protein product is CASSLAGGYTDTQYF. V usage is TRBV28 and J usage is TRBJ2-3; 9 bases are shared with TRBD2. After removal of 2 bases from V and 2 bases from J, the junction contained 2 bases not matched to a gene. The CDR3 consists of 15 residues. Per germline, CDR1 MDHEN and CDR2 SYDVKM.

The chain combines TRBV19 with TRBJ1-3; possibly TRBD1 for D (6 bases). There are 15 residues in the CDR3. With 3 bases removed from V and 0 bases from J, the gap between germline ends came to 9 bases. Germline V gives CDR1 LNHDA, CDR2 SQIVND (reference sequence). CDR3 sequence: CASSMDSASGNTIYF. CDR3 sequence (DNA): TGTGCCAGTAGTATGGACAGCGCCTCTGGAAACACCATATATTTT.

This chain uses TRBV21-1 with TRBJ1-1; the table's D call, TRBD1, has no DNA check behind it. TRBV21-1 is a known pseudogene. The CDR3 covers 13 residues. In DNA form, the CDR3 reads TGTGCCAGCAGCAAACCCGACAGGGACGAAGCTTTCTTT. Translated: CASSKPDRDEAFF.

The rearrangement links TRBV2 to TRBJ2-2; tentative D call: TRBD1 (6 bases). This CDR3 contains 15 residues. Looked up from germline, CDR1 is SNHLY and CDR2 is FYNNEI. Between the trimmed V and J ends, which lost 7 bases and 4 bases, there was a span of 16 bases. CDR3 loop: CASTPDRLSTGELFF. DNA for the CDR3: TGTGCCAGCACCCCTGACAGGCTCAGCACCGGGGAGCTGTTTTTT.

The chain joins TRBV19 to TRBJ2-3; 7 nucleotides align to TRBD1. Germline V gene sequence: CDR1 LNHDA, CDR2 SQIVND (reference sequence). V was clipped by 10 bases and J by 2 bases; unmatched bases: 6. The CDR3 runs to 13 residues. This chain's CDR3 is CATGTDDTDTQYF. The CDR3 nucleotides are TGTGCCACCGGGACAGACGACACAGATACGCAGTATTTT. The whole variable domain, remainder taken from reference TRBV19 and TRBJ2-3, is DGGITQSPKYLFRKEGQNVTLSCEQNLNHDAMYWYRQDPGQGLRLIYYSQIVNDFQKGDIAEGYSVSREKKESFPLTVTSAQKNPTAFYLCATGTDDTDTQYFGPGTRLTVL.

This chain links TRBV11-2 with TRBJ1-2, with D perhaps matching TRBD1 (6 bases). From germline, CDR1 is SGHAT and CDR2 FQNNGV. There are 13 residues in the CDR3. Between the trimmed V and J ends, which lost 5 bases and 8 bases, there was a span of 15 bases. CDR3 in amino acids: CASSPTRGGGYTF. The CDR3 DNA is TGTGCCAGCAGCCCGACCAGGGGCGGCGGCTACACCTTC.

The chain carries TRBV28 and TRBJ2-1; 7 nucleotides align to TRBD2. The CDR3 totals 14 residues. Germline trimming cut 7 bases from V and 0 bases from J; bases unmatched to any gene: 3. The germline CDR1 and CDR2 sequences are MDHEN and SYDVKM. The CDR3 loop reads CASKGGGSYNEQFF. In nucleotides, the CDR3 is TGTGCCAGCAAGGGCGGGGGCTCCTACAATGAGCAGTTCTTC. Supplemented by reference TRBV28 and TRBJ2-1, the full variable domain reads DVKVTQSSRYLVKRTGEKVFLECVQDMDHENMFWYRQDPGLGLRLIYFSYDVKMKEKGDIPEGYSVSREKKERFSLILESASTNQTSMYLCASKGGGSYNEQFFGPGTRLTVL.

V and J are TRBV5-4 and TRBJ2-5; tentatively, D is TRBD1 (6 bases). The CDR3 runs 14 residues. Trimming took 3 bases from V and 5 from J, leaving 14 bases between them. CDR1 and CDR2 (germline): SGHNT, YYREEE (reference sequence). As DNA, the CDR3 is TGTGCCAGCAGCTCCGGACAGAGAGGGGAGACCCAGTACTTC. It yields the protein CASSSGQRGETQYF.